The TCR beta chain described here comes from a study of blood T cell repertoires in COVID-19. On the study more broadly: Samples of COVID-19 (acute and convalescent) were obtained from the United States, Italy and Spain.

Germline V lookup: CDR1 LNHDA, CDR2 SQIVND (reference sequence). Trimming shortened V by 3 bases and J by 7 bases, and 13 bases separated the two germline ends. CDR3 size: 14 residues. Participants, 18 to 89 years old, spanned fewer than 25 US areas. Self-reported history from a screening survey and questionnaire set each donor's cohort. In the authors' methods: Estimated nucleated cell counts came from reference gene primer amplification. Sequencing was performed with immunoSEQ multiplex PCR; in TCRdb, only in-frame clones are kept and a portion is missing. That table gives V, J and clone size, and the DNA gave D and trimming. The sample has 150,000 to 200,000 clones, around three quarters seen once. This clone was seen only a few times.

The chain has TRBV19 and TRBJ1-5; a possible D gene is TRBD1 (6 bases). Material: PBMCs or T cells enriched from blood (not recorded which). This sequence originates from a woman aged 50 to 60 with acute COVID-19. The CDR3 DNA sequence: TGTGCCAGTAGTATCTCCAGGGGAGTCCAGCCCCAGCATTTT. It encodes CASSISRGVQPQHF.